This note documents a single TCR beta chain sequence. The ends were cut back, 6 bases at V and 5 bases at J, with 7 bases in the middle. The CDR3 sequence is 11 residues long. Per germline, CDR1 SEHNR and CDR2 FQNEAQ (reference sequence). The data stem from a study of T cell responses to AZD1222 COVID-19 vaccine. Sequencing used immunoSEQ multiplex PCR; TCRdb keeps in-frame clones, though not all of them. The table has about 120,000 clones, about 90% seen once. Sequences were derived from peripheral blood, sampled on day 0 of AZD1222 vaccination. The sequence came from an adult in good health. The chain employs TRBV7-9 and TRBJ1-1, with D possibly matching TRBD1 (5 bases). CDR3 loop: CASRGTTEAFF. CDR3 in DNA: TGTGCCAGCAGAGGGACGACTGAAGCTTTCTTT.